This TCR beta chain was recorded in a study of T cells in Graves' hyperthyroidism and ophthalmopathy. From germline, CDR1 is SEHNR and CDR2 FQNEAQ (reference sequence). This CDR3 is 13 amino acids long. V dropped 5 bases and J dropped 4 bases, with 8 bases sitting between them. Whole-study results and caveats: Ophthalmopathy onset followed model prediction by a median around six months. Most thyroid clonotypes expanded above 0.001 were also detected in blood.

This clonotype was found a few times. Its antigen is as yet unknown. Amplified regions were TCR beta CDR3 sequences from RNA transcripts. TCR CDR3 underwent first-round RT-PCR with the HTBI primer set. TCRdb analysed the multiplex PCR reads with MiXCR anew, one entry per CDR3 protein. Found here are roughly 640,000 distinct CDR3 sequences, roughly 16% of them singletons; the top ten hold around 3.5%. Sequences were obtained from blood. The chain carries TRBV7-9 and TRBJ2-2; D is unresolved. The clonotype comes from a woman aged 40-49 years with Graves' ophthalmopathy. The CDR3 is CASSADGTGELFF. The DNA for the CDR3 is TGTGCCAGCAGCGCGGACGGCACCGGGGAGCTGTTTTTT.